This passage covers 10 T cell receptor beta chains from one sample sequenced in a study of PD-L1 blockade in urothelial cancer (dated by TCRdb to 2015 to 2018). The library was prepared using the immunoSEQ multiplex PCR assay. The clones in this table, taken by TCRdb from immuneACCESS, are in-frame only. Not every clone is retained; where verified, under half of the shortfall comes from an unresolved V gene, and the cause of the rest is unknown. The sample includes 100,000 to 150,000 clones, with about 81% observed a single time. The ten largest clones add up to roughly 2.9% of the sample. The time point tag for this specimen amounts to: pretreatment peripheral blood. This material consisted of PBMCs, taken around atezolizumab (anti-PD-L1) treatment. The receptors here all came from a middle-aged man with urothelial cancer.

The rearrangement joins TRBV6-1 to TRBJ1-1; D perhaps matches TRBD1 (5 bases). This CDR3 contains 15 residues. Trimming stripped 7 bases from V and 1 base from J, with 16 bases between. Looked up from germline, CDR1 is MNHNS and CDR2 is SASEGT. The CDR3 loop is CASMTYRQKNTEAFF. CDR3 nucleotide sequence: TGTGCCAGCATGACCTACAGACAGAAGAACACTGAAGCTTTCTTT.

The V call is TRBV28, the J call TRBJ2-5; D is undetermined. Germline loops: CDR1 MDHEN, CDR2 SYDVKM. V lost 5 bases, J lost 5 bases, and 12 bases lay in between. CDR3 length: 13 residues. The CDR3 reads CASSPPTPETQYF. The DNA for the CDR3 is TGTGCCAGCAGTCCCCCTACGCCGGAGACCCAGTACTTC.

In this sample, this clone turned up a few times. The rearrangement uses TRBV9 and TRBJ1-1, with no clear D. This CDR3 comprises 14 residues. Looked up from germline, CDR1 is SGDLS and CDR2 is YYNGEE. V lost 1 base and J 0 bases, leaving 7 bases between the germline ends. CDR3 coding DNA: TGTGCCAGCAGCGTAAGCCGGGTGAACACTGAAGCTTTCTTT. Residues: CASSVSRVNTEAFF.

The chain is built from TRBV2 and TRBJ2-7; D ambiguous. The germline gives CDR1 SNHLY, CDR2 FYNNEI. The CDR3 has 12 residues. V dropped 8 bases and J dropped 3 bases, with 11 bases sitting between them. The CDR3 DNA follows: TGTGCCAGCGCGGCTTCTTACTACGAGCAGTACTTC. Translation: CASAASYYEQYF.

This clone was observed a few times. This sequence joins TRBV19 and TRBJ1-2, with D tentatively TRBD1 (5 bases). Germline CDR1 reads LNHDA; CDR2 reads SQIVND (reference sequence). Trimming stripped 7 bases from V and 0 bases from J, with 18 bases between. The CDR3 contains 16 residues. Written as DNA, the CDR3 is TGTGCCAGTACCAGGGCGTCGGCCGTACCTAACTATGGCTACACCTTC. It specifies CASTRASAVPNYGYTF.

The CDR3 region is CAKSVRGSYEQYF. The CDR3 coding sequence is TGTGCCAAATCAGTAAGGGGTTCCTACGAGCAGTACTTC. V usage is TRBV2 and J usage is TRBJ2-7; a possible D gene is TRBD1 (5 bases). CDR3 size: 13 residues. In germline, CDR1 is SNHLY, CDR2 FYNNEI. V was cut by 10 bases and J by 1 base, with 14 bases left in between.

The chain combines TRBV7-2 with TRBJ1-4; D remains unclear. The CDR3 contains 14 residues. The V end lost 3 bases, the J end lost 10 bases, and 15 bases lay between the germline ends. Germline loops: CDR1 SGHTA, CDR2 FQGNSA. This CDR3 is CASSLNTSPGKLFF. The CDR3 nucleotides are TGTGCCAGCAGCTTGAACACCTCCCCTGGAAAACTGTTTTTT.

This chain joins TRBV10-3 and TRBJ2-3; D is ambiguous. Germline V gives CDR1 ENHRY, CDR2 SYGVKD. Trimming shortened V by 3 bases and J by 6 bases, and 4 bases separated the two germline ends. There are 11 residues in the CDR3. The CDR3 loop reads CAISDMDTQYF. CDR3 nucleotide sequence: TGTGCCATCAGTGATATGGATACGCAGTATTTT.

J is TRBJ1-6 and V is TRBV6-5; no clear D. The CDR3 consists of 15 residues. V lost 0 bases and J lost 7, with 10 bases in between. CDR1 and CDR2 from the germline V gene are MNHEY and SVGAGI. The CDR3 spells CASSYSKSGNSPLHF. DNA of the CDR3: TGTGCCAGCAGTTACTCGAAGTCCGGGAATTCACCCCTCCACTTT.

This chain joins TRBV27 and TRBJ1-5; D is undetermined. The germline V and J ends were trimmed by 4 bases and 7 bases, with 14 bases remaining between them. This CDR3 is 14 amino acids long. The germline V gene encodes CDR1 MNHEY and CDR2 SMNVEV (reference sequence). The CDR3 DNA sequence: TGTGCCAGCAGTTCCCGGGCAGGAGGACAGCCCCAGCATTTT. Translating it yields CASSSRAGGQPQHF.